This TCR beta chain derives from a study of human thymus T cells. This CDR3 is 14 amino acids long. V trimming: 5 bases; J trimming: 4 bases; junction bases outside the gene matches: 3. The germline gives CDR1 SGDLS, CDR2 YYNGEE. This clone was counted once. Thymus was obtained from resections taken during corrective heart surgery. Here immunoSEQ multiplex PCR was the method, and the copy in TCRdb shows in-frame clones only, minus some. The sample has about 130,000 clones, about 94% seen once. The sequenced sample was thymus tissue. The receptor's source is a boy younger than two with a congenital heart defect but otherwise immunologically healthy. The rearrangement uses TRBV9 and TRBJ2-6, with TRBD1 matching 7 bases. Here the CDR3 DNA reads TGTGCCAGCAGGAGGGGGCTAGGGGCCAACGTCCTGACTTTC. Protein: CASRRGLGANVLTF.